Following are 12 T cell receptor beta chains from one sample sequenced in a study of CD8+CD57+ T cells in acquired aplastic anemia. By flow cytometry, patients selected for sequencing had shown an expansion of CD8+CD57+ cells. Profiling that covered TCR beta VDJ and CDR3 relied on genomic DNA as its template. MiXCR, run by TCRdb on the reads, gives a single entry per CDR3 protein. The sample carries fewer than 250,000 distinct CDR3 sequences, approximately 45% recorded once. Sequenced input: sorted CD4+, CD8+, or CD8+CD57+ T cells (not recorded which) from PBMCs. These receptors all stem from a human donor with aplastic anemia.

This clonotype was detected a few times. V is TRBV6-2 or TRBV6-3 and J is TRBJ2-7, with a possible D match to TRBD2 (5 bases). Germline V gene sequence: CDR1 MNHEY, CDR2 SVGEGT. Trimming took off 6 bases at V and 2 bases at J, with 20 bases between the two ends. This CDR3 has 16 residues. Here the CDR3 reads CASSRTQSGPTYEQYF. For the CDR3, the DNA is TGTGCCAGCAGCCGTACTCAAAGCGGCCCCACCTACGAGCAGTACTTC.

The chain combines TRBV6-5 with TRBJ1-6; possibly TRBD1 for D (6 bases). V gave up 7 bases and J gave up 15 bases, with 16 bases separating them. The CDR3 spans 12 residues. Per the germline V gene, CDR1 is MNHEY and CDR2 is SVGAGI. The CDR3 bases are TGTGCCAGCACCGAGGGGGTGGGGAACCTCCACTTT. It translates to CASTEGVGNLHF.

In this sample, this clonotype turned up a few times. A read error may explain this, as a much larger clone is one base away. This chain links TRBV5-1 with TRBJ1-2, with unresolved D. Per the germline V gene, CDR1 is SGHRS and CDR2 is YFSETQ. Trimming removed 0 bases from V and 8 bases from J, with 8 bases in between. This CDR3 has 12 amino acids. The CDR3 reads CASSLEWGGYTF. For the CDR3, the DNA is TGCGCCAGCAGCTTGGAGTGGGGAGGCTACACCTTC.

This clonotype was observed at least ten times. The chain recombines TRBV7-8 with TRBJ1-3; D call uncertain. The V and J ends lost 2 bases and 4 bases respectively, with 9 bases between them. Per germline, CDR1 SGHVS and CDR2 FQNEAQ. CDR3 length: 14 amino acids. For the CDR3, the DNA is TGTGCCAGCAGCTTACGCCGGTACGGAAACACCATATATTTT. Its protein is CASSLRRYGNTIYF.

The chain couples TRBV10-3 to TRBJ2-7, with TRBD1 identical over 7 bases. V shed 3 bases, J shed 2 bases, and the junction held 7 bases outside the gene matches. CDR3 length equals 15 residues. Germline-derived CDR1 and CDR2 are ENHRY and SYGVKD. CDR3 nucleotides: TGTGCCATCAGTGACAAGTCAGGGGGACCCTACGAGCAGTACTTC. Its translation: CAISDKSGGPYEQYF.

This clonotype was counted at least ten times. The CDR3, as DNA: TGCAGTGCTATCCTCCGGGACAGGGAGTTAAATGAGCAGTTCTTC. Protein sequence: CSAILRDRELNEQFF. This sequence joins TRBV20-1 and TRBJ2-1; TRBD1 matches at 9 bases. The V and J ends lost 4 bases and 7 bases, in that order; junction bases with no gene match: 11. CDR1 is DFQATT and CDR2 is SNEGSKA in the germline V gene (reference sequence). CDR3 length: 15 residues.

The rearrangement joins TRBV20-1 to TRBJ2-7; no reliable D call. V gave up 3 bases and J gave up 2 bases, with 8 bases separating them. The CDR3 extends over 12 amino acids. Germline loops: CDR1 DFQATT, CDR2 SNEGSKA (reference sequence). The CDR3 DNA sequence: TGCAGTGCTAGCTCGCTAGCCTACGAGCAGTACTTC. Translation: CSASSLAYEQYF.

The V gene is TRBV5-1, the J gene TRBJ1-6; maybe TRBD1 (5 bases). V gave up 0 bases and J gave up 10 bases, with 14 bases separating them. CDR1 is SGHRS, CDR2 YFSETQ, per germline. The CDR3 is made up of 15 amino acids. The CDR3 here is CASSLEGREQSPLHF. The DNA of the CDR3 is TGCGCCAGCAGCTTGGAGGGGAGGGAGCAATCACCCCTCCACTTT. The complete variable domain, with remaining parts taken from reference TRBV5-1 and TRBJ1-6, reads KAGVTQTPRYLIKTRGQQVTLSCSPISGHRSVSWYQQTPGQGLQFLFEYFSETQRNKGNFPGRFSGRQFSNSRSEMNVSTLELGDSALYLCASSLEGREQSPLHFGNGTRLTVT.

This chain connects TRBV10-3 to TRBJ2-3; TRBD1 might be the D (6 bases). There are 14 residues in the CDR3. Germline CDR1 reads ENHRY; CDR2 reads SYGVKD. The V and J ends lost 7 bases and 3 bases respectively, with 14 bases between them. This CDR3 reads CAITQGLDTDTQYF. The DNA of the CDR3 is TGTGCCATCACCCAGGGGCTAGATACAGATACGCAGTATTTT.

The gene calls are TRBV13 and TRBJ2-4, with 7 positions matching TRBD1. J lost 9 bases, V lost 6 bases, and 8 bases had no gene match. The CDR3 is 13 amino acids. Germline CDR1 reads PRHDT; CDR2 reads FYEKMQ (reference sequence). DNA of the CDR3: TGTGCCAGCAGTGAAGAACAGGGGACCATTCAGTACTTC. Translating gives CASSEEQGTIQYF.

This chain connects TRBV20-1 to TRBJ1-1; D not certain. V was pared by 3 bases and J by 5 bases, with 13 bases between. This CDR3 is 13 amino acids long. Per germline, CDR1 DFQATT and CDR2 SNEGSKA (reference sequence). The CDR3 DNA follows: TGCAGTGCTAGTCAGACTCTGGGGACTGAAGCTTTCTTT. This encodes CSASQTLGTEAFF.

The V call is TRBV9, the J call TRBJ1-1; tentative D call: TRBD1 (5 bases). Germline CDR1 is SGDLS and CDR2 is YYNGEE. The CDR3 is 16 residues long. Trimming stripped 5 bases from V and 1 base from J, with 18 bases between. CDR3 region: CASSPLPDGANTEAFF. In DNA form, the CDR3 reads TGTGCCAGCAGTCCTCTCCCGGATGGGGCGAACACTGAAGCTTTCTTT.